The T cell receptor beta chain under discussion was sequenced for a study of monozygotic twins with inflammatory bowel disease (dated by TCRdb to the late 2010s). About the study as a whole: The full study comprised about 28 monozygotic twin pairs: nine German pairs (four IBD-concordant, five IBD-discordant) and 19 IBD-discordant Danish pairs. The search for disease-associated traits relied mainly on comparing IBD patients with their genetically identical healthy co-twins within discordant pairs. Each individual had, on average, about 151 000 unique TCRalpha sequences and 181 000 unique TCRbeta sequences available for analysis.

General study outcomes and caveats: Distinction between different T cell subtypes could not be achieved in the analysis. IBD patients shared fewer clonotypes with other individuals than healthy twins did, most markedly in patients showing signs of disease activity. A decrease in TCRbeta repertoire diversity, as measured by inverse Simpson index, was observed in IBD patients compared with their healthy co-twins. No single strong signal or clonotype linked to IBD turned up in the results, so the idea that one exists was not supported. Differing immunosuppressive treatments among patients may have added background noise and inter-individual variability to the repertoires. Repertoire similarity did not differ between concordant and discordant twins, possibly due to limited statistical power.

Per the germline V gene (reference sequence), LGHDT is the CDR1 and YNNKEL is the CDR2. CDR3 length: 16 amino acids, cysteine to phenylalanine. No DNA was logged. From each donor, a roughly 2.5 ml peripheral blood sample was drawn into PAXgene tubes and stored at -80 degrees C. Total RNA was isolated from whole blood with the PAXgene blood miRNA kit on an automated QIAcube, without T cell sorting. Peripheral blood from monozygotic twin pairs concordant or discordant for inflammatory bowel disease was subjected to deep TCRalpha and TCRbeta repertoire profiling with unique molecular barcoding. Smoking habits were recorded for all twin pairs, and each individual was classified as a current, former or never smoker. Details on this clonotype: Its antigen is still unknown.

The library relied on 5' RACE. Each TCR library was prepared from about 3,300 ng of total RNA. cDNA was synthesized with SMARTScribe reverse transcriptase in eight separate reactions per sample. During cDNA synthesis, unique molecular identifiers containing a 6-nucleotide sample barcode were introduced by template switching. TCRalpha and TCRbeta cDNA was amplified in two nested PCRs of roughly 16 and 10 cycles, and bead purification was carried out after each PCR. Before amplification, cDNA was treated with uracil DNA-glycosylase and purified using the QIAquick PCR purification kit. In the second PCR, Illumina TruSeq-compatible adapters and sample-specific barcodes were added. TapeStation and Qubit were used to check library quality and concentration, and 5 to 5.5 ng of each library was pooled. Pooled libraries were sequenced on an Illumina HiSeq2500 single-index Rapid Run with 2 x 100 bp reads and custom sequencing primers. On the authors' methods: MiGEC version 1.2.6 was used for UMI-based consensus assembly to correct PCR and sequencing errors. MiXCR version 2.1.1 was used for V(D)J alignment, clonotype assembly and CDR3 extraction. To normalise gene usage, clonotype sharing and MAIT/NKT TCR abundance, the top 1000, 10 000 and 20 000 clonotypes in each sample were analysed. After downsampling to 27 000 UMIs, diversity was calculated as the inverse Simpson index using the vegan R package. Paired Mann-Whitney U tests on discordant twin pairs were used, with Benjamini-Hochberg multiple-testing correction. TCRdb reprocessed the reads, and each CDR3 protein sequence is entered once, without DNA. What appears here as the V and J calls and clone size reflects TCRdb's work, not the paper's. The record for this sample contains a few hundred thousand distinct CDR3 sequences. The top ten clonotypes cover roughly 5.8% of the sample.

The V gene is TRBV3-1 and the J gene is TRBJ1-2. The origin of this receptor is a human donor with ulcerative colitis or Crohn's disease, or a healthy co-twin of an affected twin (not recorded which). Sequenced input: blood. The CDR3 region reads CASTPRTGPTNSGYTF.